This is a list of T cell receptor beta chains from one sample in a study of T cells in localized non-small cell lung cancer. Libraries were prepared by immunoSEQ multiplex PCR; TCRdb keeps only in-frame clonotypes and omits some of them. Among 12,000 or so clones, more than 70% were seen once, and the ten largest hold 22%. Sequencing used peripheral blood, obtained before any cancer treatment. These receptors were obtained from a male donor aged 60 or over with stage I lung adenocarcinoma. The CDR3 runs from the conserved cysteine through the conserved F or W. Each record gives: clone size, D gene, V gene, J gene, CDR3 protein, CDR3 DNA. The D gene is left open where the match is weak. Some rows mark clone size as missing; the rest say once, few, many or name a class of expanded clone.

-	-	TRBV4-2	TRBJ1-6	CASSQRPGADNSPLHF	TGTGCCAGCAGCCAAAGGCCGGGAGCGGATAATTCACCCCTCCACTTT
-	TRBD1	TRBV28	TRBJ1-4	CASSSTGTGGEKLFF	TGTGCCAGCAGTTCTACCGGGACAGGTGGTGAAAAACTGTTTTTT
few	-	TRBV19	TRBJ1-2	CASSTHDGGYGYTF	TGTGCCAGTAGTACTCACGACGGCGGATATGGCTACACCTTC
-	TRBD1	TRBV18	TRBJ2-7	CASSPPGTGDEQYF	TGTGCCAGCTCACCTCCCGGGACAGGGGACGAGCAGTACTTC
-	TRBD1	TRBV16	TRBJ1-1	CASTQRTGGNTEAFF	TGTGCCAGCACCCAACGAACAGGGGGCAACACTGAAGCTTTCTTT
-	-	TRBV4-2	TRBJ1-5	CASSQDAGRSLSNQPQHF	TGTGCCAGCAGCCAAGATGCGGGCAGGAGTCTTAGCAATCAGCCCCAGCATTTT
once	-	TRBV4-3	TRBJ1-1	CASSPGTVDTEAFF	TGCGCCAGCAGCCCTGGAACAGTTGACACTGAAGCTTTCTTT
-	-	TRBV11-2	TRBJ2-4	CASSLAGAVIQYF	TGTGCCAGCAGCTTAGCAGGGGCAGTCATTCAGTACTTC
-	-	TRBV6-5	TRBJ1-1	CATRYNTEAFF	TGTGCCACTAGATACAACACTGAAGCTTTCTTT
-	TRBD1	TRBV7-9	TRBJ2-5	CASSTTGTGGGETQYF	TGTGCCAGCAGCACAACCGGGACAGGGGGCGGAGAGACCCAGTACTTC
-	-	TRBV7-2	TRBJ2-7	CASSLDYEQYF	TGTGCCAGCAGCTTAGACTACGAGCAGTACTTC
-	-	TRBV4-2	TRBJ1-6	CASSQETWQPNSPLHF	TGTGCCAGCAGCCAAGAAACCTGGCAGCCAAATTCACCCCTCCACTTT
-	-	TRBV11-3	TRBJ1-1	CASSVFGNTEAFF	TGTGCCAGCAGCGTCTTTGGGAACACTGAAGCTTTCTTT
-	TRBD1	TRBV2	TRBJ2-3	CAKTGKVADTQYF	TGTGCAAAGACAGGGAAGGTGGCAGATACGCAGTATTTT
-	-	TRBV19	TRBJ1-5	CATSLQNQPQHF	TGTGCCACTAGCCTGCAGAATCAGCCCCAGCATTTT
-	TRBD1	TRBV30	TRBJ2-3	CAWSAGTGSTDTQYF	TGTGCCTGGAGTGCCGGGACAGGGAGCACAGATACGCAGTATTTT
-	-	TRBV6-5	TRBJ1-5	CASSYSKGVNQPQHF	TGTGCCAGCAGTTACTCGAAAGGGGTCAATCAGCCCCAGCATTTT
-	-	TRBV28	TRBJ1-1	CASSQSRGSMNTEAFF	TGTGCCAGCAGTCAATCCAGGGGATCCATGAACACTGAAGCTTTCTTT
-	-	TRBV7-2	TRBJ2-7	CASSLDRQYEQYF	TGTGCCAGCAGCTTAGATAGACAGTACGAGCAGTACTTC
-	-	TRBV7-2	TRBJ2-3	CASSSTLGLDTQYF	TGTGCCAGCAGCTCTACACTAGGGCTAGATACGCAGTATTTT
once	-	TRBV18	TRBJ2-5	CASSPGQETQYF	TGTGCCAGCTCACCCGGGCAAGAGACCCAGTACTTC
-	-	TRBV18	TRBJ2-1	CASSPNVLTGPSYNEQFF	TGTGCCAGCTCACCAAACGTATTGACCGGGCCGTCCTACAATGAGCAGTTCTTC
-	-	TRBV7-8	TRBJ1-1	CASSPGLLNTEAFF	TGTGCCAGCAGCCCAGGACTGTTGAACACTGAAGCTTTCTTT
-	-	TRBV5-6	TRBJ1-1	CASSLVGSSGRAEAFF	TGTGCCAGCAGCTTGGTGGGTAGTTCGGGGCGTGCTGAAGCTTTCTTT
-	TRBD2	TRBV11-1	TRBJ2-1	CASSPSGGIRNEQFF	TGTGCCAGCAGCCCTAGCGGGGGGATTCGGAATGAGCAGTTCTTC
-	-	TRBV29-1	TRBJ1-2	CSVEVAGPHGYTF	TGCAGCGTTGAAGTTGCCGGGCCCCATGGCTACACCTTC
-	TRBD1	TRBV7-2	TRBJ2-3	CASSPGQVPDTQYF	TGTGCCAGCAGCCCCGGACAGGTCCCGGATACGCAGTATTTT
-	TRBD1	TRBV4-2	TRBJ2-5	CATRGTGSDEQYF	TGTGCCACAAGGGGGACAGGGTCTGATGAGCAGTACTTC
-	-	TRBV6-6	TRBJ1-5	CASSPGGRGQPQHF	TGTGCCAGCAGTCCTGGCGGGAGGGGACAGCCCCAGCATTTT
-	-	TRBV6-1	TRBJ2-2	CASSEIWAGTGELFF	TGTGCCAGCAGTGAAATTTGGGCCGGCACCGGGGAGCTGTTTTTT
-	TRBD1	TRBV7-2	TRBJ2-5	CASSRRGRETQYF	TGTGCCAGCAGCAGAAGGGGGCGGGAGACCCAGTACTTC
-	-	TRBV19	TRBJ2-3	CASRESGRRTDTQYF	TGTGCCAGTAGAGAGTCTGGGAGGAGGACAGATACGCAGTATTTT
-	TRBD1	TRBV19	TRBJ2-2	CASRGPQGTGNTGELFF	TGTGCCAGTAGGGGACCCCAGGGGACAGGTAACACCGGGGAGCTGTTTTTT
once	TRBD1	TRBV29-1	TRBJ2-7	CSVEYRGGTYEQYF	TGCAGCGTTGAATACCGAGGGGGCACCTACGAGCAGTACTTC
-	-	TRBV7-8	TRBJ2-7	CASSLVAAYEQYF	TGTGCCAGCAGCTTAGTGGCCGCTTACGAGCAGTACTTC
-	-	TRBV11-3	TRBJ1-1	CASSRVVNTEAFF	TGTGCCAGCAGCAGGGTTGTGAACACTGAAGCTTTCTTT
-	-	TRBV7-9	TRBJ2-5	CASSPHSRDGETQYF	TGTGCCAGCAGCCCCCATTCACGGGATGGGGAGACCCAGTACTTC
-	-	TRBV5-4	TRBJ1-1	CASSLGVGDLEAFF	TGTGCCAGCAGCCTCGGGGTTGGAGATTTGGAAGCTTTCTTT
-	TRBD1	TRBV28	TRBJ2-7	CASSGDRALYEQYF	TGTGCCAGCAGTGGGGACAGGGCCCTCTACGAGCAGTACTTC
-	-	TRBV5-1	TRBJ2-1	CASSPVLGRGEQFF	TGCGCCAGCAGCCCGGTCCTGGGAAGGGGTGAGCAGTTCTTC
-	-	TRBV7-9	TRBJ2-3	CASSLPGQGTDTQYF	TGTGCCAGCAGCCTACCTGGACAAGGCACAGATACGCAGTATTTT
once	-	TRBV5-1	TRBJ2-1	CASSPEARRDNEQFF	TGCGCCAGCAGCCCAGAGGCCAGGAGAGACAATGAGCAGTTCTTC
-	-	TRBV11-2	TRBJ2-7	CASSLASGLIYEQYF	TGTGCCAGCAGCTTAGCGTCGGGACTTATCTACGAGCAGTACTTC